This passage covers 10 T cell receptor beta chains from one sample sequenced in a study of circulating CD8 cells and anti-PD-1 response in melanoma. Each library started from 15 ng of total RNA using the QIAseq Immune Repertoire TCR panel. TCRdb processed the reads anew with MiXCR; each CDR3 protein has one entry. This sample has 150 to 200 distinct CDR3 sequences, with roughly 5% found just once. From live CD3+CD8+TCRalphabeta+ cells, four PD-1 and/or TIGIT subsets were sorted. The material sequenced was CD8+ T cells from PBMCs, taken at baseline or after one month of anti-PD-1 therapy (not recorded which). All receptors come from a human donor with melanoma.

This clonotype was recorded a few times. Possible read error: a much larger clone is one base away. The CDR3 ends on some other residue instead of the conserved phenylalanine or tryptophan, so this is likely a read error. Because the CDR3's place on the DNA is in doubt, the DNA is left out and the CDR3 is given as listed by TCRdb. The CDR3 protein is CTSSQVGSSGPTDTQYL. This chain connects TRBV1 to TRBJ2-3; the table's TRBD2 call for D was not verified on the DNA. TRBV1 is annotated as a pseudogene. The CDR3 sequence runs 17 residues, both termini included.

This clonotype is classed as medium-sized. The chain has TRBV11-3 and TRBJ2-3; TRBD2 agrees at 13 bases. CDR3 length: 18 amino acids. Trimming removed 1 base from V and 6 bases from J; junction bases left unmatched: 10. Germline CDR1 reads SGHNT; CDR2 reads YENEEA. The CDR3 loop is CASSLGPRLAGGFDTQYF. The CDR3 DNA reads TGTGCCAGCAGCTTAGGTCCCCGACTAGCGGGGGGTTTCGATACGCAGTATTTT.

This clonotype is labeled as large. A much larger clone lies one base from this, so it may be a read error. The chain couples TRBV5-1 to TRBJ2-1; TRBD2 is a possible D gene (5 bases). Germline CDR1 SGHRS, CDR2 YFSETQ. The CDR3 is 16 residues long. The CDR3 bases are TGCGCCAGCAGCCCGGAGGACGCTAGCTCCTACAGTGAGCAGTTCTTC. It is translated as CASSPEDASSYSEQFF.

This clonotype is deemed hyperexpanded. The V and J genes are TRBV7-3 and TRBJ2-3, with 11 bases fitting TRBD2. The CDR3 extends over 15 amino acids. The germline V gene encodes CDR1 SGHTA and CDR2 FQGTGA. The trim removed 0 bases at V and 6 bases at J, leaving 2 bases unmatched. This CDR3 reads CASSLTPSGGDTQYF. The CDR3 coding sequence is TGTGCCAGCAGCTTAACCCCTAGCGGGGGGGATACGCAGTATTTT.

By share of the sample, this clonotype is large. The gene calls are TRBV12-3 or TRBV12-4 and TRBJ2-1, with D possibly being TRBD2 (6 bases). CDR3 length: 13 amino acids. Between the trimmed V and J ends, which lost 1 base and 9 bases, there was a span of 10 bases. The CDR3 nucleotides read TGTGCCAGCAGTTTAGAACTAGCTGGTGAGCAGTTCTTC. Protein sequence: CASSLELAGEQFF.

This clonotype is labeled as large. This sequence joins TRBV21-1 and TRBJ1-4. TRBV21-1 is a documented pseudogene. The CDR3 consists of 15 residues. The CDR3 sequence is CASSKCGPTNEKLFF. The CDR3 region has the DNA TGTGCCAGCAGCAAGTGCGGCCCAACTAATGAAAAACTGTTTTTT.

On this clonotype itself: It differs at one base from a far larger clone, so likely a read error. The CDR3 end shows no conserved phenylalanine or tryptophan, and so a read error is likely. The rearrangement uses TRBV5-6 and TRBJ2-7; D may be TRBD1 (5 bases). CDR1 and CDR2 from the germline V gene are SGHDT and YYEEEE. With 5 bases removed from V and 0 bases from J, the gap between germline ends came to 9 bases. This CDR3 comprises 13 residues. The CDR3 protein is CASRTGNSYEQYS. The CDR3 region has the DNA TGTGCCAGCAGAACAGGCAACTCCTACGAGCAGTACTCC.

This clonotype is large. CDR3 loop: CASSQSGPGRFMNTEAFF. Here the CDR3 DNA reads TGTGCCAGCAGCCAAAGCGGCCCAGGGCGTTTTATGAACACTGAAGCTTTCTTT. The V gene is TRBV7-2, the J gene TRBJ1-1; the D gene is possibly TRBD1 (5 bases). V was shortened by 5 bases and J by 0 bases, with 22 bases between the two germline ends. Germline CDR1 and CDR2: SGHTA and FQGNSA. The CDR3 has 18 amino acids.

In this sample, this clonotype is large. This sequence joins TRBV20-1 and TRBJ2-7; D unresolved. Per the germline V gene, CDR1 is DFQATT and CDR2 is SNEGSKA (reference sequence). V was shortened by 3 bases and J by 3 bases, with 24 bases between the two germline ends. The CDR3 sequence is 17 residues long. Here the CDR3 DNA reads TGCAGTGCTAGTGCGGCCCCCTTCACGACACCCAACTACGAGCAGTACTTC. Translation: CSASAAPFTTPNYEQYF.

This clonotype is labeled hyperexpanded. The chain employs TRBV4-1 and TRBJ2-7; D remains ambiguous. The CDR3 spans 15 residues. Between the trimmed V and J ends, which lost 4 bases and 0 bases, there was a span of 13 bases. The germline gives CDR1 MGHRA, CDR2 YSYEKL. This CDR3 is CASSLIPESSYEQYF. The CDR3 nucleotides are TGCGCCAGCAGCCTCATCCCGGAAAGCTCCTACGAGCAGTACTTC.